This TCR beta chain was obtained from a study of tumor-infiltrating lymphocytes in primary liver carcinoma. Researchers drew blood RNA from unsorted whole blood and extracted germline DNA as well. Chronic HBV infection was present in the patients, who were treatment-naive. A single count supports this clonotype. The researchers produced TCR beta cDNA from approximately 540 ng total RNA with a constant-region primer. Slightly modified ARM-PCR, run as three nested multiplex PCR rounds, produced the TCR beta libraries. The opening two PCR rounds, about 11 cycles each, paired TRBV1-TRBV30 forward primers with a C-beta reverse primer. MiXCR, run by TCRdb on the multiplex PCR reads, gives a single entry per CDR3 protein. The sample includes 300,000 to 350,000 distinct CDR3 sequences, almost 60% of them seen just once. V lost 7 bases, J lost 5 bases, and 21 bases lay in between. The germline V gene encodes CDR1 SGHAT and CDR2 FQDESV (reference sequence). The CDR3 covers 15 residues.

Sequences were obtained from peripheral blood. This sequence joins TRBV11-1 and TRBJ2-7; no definite D call. The TCR sequence derives from a woman under 40 with primary liver carcinoma and hepatitis B virus infection. The CDR3, as DNA: TGTGCCAGCAACCCTGCCGTGGTGGTGCAAAACGAGCAGTACTTC. This sequence encodes CASNPAVVVQNEQYF.